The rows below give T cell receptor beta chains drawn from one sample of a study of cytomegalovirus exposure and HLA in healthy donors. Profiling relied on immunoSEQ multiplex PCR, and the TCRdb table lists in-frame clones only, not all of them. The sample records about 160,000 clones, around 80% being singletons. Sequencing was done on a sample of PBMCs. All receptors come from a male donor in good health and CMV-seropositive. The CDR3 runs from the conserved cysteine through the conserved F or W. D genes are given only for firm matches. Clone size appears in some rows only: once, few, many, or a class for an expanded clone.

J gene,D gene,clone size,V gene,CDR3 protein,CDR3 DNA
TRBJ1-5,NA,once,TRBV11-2,CASSEGQGFNQPQHF,TGTGCCAGCAGCGAAGGACAAGGCTTTAATCAGCCCCAGCATTTT
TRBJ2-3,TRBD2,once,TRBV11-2,CASSALPAGETDTQYF,TGTGCCAGCAGCGCCCTACCAGCGGGAGAAACAGATACGCAGTATTTT
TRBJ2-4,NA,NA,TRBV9,CASSPGGGNIQYF,TGTGCCAGCAGCCCGGGGGGCGGAAACATTCAGTACTTC
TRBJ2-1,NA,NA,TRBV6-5,CASSYSGLRGSEQFF,TGTGCCAGCAGTTACTCGGGCCTCAGGGGATCTGAGCAGTTCTTC
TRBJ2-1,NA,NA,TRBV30,CAWSALADNEQFF,TGTGCCTGGAGTGCCTTGGCGGACAATGAGCAGTTCTTC
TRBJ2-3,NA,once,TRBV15,CATSREDLAVTQYF,TGTGCCACCAGCAGAGAGGACTTGGCGGTTACGCAGTATTTT
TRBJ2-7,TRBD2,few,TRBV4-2,CASSLSGGGSSYEQYF,TGTGCCAGCAGCCTGTCGGGGGGGGGCAGCTCCTACGAGCAGTACTTC
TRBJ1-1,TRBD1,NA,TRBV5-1,CASSPQGQLHTEAFF,TGCGCCAGCAGCCCGCAGGGACAGTTACACACTGAAGCTTTCTTT
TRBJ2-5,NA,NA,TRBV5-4,CASSFPESQQTQYF,TGTGCCAGCAGCTTTCCGGAGAGTCAGCAGACCCAGTACTTC
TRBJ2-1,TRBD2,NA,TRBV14,CASSQAWREDYNEQFF,TGTGCCAGCAGCCAAGCTTGGCGGGAGGACTACAATGAGCAGTTCTTC
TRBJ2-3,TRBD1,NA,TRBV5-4,CASSLGDSFTDTQYF,TGTGCCAGCAGCTTGGGGGACAGTTTCACAGATACGCAGTATTTT
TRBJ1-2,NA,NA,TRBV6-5,CASGPRDSSYGYTF,TGTGCCAGCGGACCCCGCGACAGCAGCTATGGCTACACCTTC
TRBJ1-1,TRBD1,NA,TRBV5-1,CASSGDRGFTEAFF,TGCGCCAGCAGCGGGGACAGGGGGTTCACTGAAGCTTTCTTT
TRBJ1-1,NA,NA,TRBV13,CASSLVTEAFF,TGTGCCAGCAGCTTAGTAACTGAAGCTTTCTTT
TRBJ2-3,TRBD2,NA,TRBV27,CASSLRSSGVITDTQYF,TGTGCCAGCAGTTTACGGTCTAGCGGGGTTATCACAGATACGCAGTATTTT
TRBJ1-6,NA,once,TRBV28,CASRPGGYNSPLHF,TGTGCCAGCAGGCCTGGGGGGTATAATTCACCCCTCCACTTT
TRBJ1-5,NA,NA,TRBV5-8,CASSLLRSVGSDQPQHF,TGTGCCAGCAGCTTGCTAAGGTCGGTAGGCAGCGATCAGCCCCAGCATTTT
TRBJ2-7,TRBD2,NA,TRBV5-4,CASRLSGNYEQYF,TGTGCCAGCAGACTTAGCGGGAATTACGAGCAGTACTTC
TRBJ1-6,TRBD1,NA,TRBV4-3,CASSQSGTGGGSPLHF,TGCGCCAGCAGCCAATCCGGGACAGGGGGCGGGTCACCCCTCCACTTT
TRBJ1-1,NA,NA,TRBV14,CASSQVRQGGAHFEAFF,TGTGCCAGCAGCCAAGTCCGGCAGGGAGGGGCCCACTTTGAAGCTTTCTTT
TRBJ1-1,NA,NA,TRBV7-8,CASSLVSLNTEAFF,TGTGCCAGCAGCTTAGTATCGCTAAACACTGAAGCTTTCTTT
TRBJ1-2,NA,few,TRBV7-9,CASSLEGYGYTF,TGTGCCAGCAGCTTAGAGGGGTACGGCTACACCTTC
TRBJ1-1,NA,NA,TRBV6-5,CASSPVAGAMAFF,TGTGCCAGCAGTCCGGTCGCGGGGGCGATGGCTTTCTTT
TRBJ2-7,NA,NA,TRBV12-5,CASGLVGEQYF,TGTGCTAGTGGTTTGGTCGGGGAGCAGTACTTC
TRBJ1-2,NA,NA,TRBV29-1,CSVEGPLGQTAGYTF,TGCAGCGTTGAAGGGCCGTTGGGGCAGACGGCGGGCTACACCTTC
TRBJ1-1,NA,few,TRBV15,CATKTDNTEAFF,TGTGCCACCAAGACAGACAACACTGAAGCTTTCTTT
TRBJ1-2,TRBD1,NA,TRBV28,CASSLMTGNYGYTF,TGTGCCAGCAGTCTTATGACAGGGAACTATGGCTACACCTTC
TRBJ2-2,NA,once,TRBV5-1,CASSPDLAPTGELFF,TGCGCCAGCAGCCCCGACCTAGCGCCGACCGGGGAGCTGTTTTTT
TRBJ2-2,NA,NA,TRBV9,CASSVASAFNTGELFF,TGTGCCAGCAGCGTAGCTAGCGCTTTCAACACCGGGGAGCTGTTTTTT
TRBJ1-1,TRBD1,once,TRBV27,CASSLSVSAGGLNTEAFF,TGTGCCAGCAGTTTATCGGTTTCGGCAGGGGGTCTGAACACTGAAGCTTTCTTT
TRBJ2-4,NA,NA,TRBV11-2,CASSFGVLLAKNIQYF,TGTGCCAGCAGCTTCGGGGTACTCTTAGCCAAAAACATTCAGTACTTC
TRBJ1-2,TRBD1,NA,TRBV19,CASIEEGAVGLGGYTF,TGTGCCAGTATCGAGGAGGGGGCAGTGGGTCTCGGTGGCTACACCTTC
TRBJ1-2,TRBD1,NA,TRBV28,CAGWTGGTYGYTF,TGTGCCGGGTGGACAGGGGGGACCTATGGCTACACCTTC
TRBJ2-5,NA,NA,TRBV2,CASKRTAQETQYF,TGTGCCAGCAAAAGGACAGCACAAGAGACCCAGTACTTC
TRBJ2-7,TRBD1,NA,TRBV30,CAWRTGPYEQYF,TGTGCCTGGAGGACAGGGCCCTACGAGCAGTACTTC
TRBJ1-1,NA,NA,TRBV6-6,CASRDTGNTEAFF,TGTGCCAGCAGAGATACAGGGAACACTGAAGCTTTCTTT
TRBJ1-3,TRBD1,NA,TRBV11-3,CASSPTGWNRNTIYF,TGTGCCAGCAGCCCGACAGGGTGGAACCGAAACACCATATATTTT
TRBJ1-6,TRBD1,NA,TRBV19,CASSPWTGEGRNSPLHF,TGTGCCAGTAGTCCTTGGACAGGGGAGGGTCGGAATTCACCCCTCCACTTT
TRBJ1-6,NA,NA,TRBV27,CASTTSGTRGHSPLHF,TGTGCCAGCACTACAAGCGGGACCCGGGGGCATTCACCCCTCCACTTT
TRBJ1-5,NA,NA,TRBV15,CATSRGQSNQPQHF,TGTGCCACCAGCAGAGGGCAGTCAAATCAGCCCCAGCATTTT
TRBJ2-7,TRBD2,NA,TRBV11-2,CASTDRVASGNDEQYF,TGTGCCAGCACTGACAGGGTGGCTAGCGGGAACGACGAGCAGTACTTC
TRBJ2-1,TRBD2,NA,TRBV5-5,CASSLVAGGPYNEQFF,TGTGCCAGCAGCTTGGTAGCGGGAGGCCCCTACAATGAGCAGTTCTTC
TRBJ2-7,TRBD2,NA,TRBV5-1,CASSLGTRSGRFSYEQYF,TGCGCCAGCAGCTTAGGGACAAGAAGCGGGAGGTTCTCCTACGAGCAGTACTTC
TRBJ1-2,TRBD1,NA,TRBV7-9,CSSSPPGQSLGYTF,TGTTCCAGCAGCCCTCCGGGACAGTCCCTAGGCTACACCTTC
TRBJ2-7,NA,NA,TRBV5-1,CASSLEGYSGNEQYF,TGCGCCAGCAGCTTGGAGGGGTATTCTGGGAACGAGCAGTACTTC